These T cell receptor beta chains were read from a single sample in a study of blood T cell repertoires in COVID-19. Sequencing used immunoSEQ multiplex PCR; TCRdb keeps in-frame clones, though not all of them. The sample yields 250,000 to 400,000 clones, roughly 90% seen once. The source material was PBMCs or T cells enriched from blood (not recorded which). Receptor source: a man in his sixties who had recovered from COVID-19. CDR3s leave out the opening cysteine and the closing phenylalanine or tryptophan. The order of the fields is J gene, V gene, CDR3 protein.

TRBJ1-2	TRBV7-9	ASSLGQPGQSGHYT
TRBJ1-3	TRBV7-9	ASSQSTSGYNTIY
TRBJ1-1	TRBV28	ASSLYTSNTEAF
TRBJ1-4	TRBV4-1	ASSQNGELKLF
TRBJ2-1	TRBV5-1	ASSPGEEYNEQF
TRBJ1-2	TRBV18	ASSPGEGRSYT
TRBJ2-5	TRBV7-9	ASSPLWGRDGETQY
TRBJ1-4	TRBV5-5	ASTITGQGDGKLF
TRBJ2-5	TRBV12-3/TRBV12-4	ASSSGGETQY
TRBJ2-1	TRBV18	ASSPRGAGDGLISYNEQF
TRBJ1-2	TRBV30	AWSPANYGYT
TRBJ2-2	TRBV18	ASSSRVGELF
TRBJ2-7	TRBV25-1	ASTAGGSGQY
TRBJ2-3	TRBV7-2	ASSYGWLAGRESTDTQY
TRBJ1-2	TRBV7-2	ASSSNQVYGYT
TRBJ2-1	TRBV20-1	SARGVNEQF
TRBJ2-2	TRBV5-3	ARSWLTGGNTGELF
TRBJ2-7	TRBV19	ASSRQGSYEQY
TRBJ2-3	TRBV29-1	SVQRTSLTDTQY
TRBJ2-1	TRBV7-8	ASSLGASGIGYNEQF
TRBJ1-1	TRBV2	ASSRQSRHTEAF
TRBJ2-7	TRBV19	ASSAVRTSGNYEQY
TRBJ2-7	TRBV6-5	ASSYYQREKEHEQY
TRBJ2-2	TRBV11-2	ASSLGPTSVLTGELF
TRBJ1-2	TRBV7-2	ASSLASGTAYGYT
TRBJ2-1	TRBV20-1	SASSSGRALYNEQF
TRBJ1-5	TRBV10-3	AIRDGQGNNGNQPQH
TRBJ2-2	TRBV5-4	ASSPGTSGSTGELF
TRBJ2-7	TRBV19	ASSRRTSRTYEQY
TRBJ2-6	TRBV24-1	ATSDPGPLNVLT
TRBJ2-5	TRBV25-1	ASSDLGTSGGQETQY
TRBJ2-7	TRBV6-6	ASSYEGWYEQY